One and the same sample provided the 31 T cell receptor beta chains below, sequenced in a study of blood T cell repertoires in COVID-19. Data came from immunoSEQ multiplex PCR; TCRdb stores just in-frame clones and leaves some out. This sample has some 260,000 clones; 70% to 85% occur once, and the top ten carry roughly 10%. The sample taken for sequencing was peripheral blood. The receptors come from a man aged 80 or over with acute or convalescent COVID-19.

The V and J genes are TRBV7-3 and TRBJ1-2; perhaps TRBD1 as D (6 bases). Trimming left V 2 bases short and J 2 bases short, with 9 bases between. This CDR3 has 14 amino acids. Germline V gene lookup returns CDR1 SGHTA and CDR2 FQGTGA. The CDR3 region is CASSLEGVNYGYTF. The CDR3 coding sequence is TGTGCCAGCAGCTTAGAGGGGGTAAACTATGGCTACACCTTC.

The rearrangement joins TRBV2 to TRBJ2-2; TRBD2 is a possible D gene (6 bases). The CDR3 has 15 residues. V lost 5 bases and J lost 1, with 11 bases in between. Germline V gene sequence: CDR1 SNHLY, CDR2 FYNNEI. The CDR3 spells CASSPGRGNTGELFF. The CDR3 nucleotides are TGTGCCAGCAGTCCTGGGCGGGGGAACACCGGGGAGCTGTTTTTT.

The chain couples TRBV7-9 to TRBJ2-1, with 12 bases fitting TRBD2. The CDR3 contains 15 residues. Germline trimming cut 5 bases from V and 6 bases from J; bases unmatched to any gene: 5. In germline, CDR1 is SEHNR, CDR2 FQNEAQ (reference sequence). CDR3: CASSQLAGGLNEQFF. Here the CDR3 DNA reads TGTGCCAGCAGCCAGCTAGCGGGAGGGCTCAATGAGCAGTTCTTC.

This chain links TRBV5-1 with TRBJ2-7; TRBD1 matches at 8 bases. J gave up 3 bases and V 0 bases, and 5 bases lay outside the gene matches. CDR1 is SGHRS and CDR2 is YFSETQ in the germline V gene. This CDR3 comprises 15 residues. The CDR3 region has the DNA TGCGCCAGCAGCTTGGCGACAGGGGCCCACTACGAGCAGTACTTC. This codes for CASSLATGAHYEQYF.

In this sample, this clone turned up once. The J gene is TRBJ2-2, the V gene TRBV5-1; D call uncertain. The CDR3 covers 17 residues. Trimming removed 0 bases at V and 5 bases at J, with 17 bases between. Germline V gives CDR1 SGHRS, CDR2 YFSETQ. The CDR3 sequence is CASSLELLQRGTGELFF. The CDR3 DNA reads TGCGCCAGCAGCTTGGAACTCCTTCAGAGAGGAACCGGGGAGCTGTTTTTT.

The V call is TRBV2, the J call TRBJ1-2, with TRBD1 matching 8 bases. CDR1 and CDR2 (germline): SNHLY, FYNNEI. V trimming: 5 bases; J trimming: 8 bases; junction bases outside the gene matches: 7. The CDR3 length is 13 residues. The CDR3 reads CASSRTGPGGYTF. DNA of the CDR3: TGTGCCAGCAGTAGGACAGGGCCGGGCGGCTACACCTTC.

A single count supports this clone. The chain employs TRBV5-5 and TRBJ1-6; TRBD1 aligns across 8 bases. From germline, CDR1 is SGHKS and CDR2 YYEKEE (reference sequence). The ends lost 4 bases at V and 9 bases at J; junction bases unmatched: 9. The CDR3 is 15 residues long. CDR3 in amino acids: CASSLLGTGGSPLHF. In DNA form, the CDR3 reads TGTGCCAGCAGCCTCTTAGGGACAGGCGGTTCACCCCTCCACTTT.

The CDR3 region has the DNA TGTGCTAGTGCCTTTCCACAGGGGACCGGGGAGCTGTTTTTT. This sequence encodes CASAFPQGTGELFF. V gene TRBV12-5 combines with J gene TRBJ2-2; 7 nucleotides align to TRBD1. The CDR3 sequence is 14 residues long. Germline values: CDR1 LGHNT, CDR2 FRNRAP. Germline trimming cut 7 bases from V and 5 bases from J; bases unmatched to any gene: 7.

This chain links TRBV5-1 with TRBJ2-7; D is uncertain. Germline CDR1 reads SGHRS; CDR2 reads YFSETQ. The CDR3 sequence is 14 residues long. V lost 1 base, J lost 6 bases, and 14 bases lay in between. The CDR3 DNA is TGCGCCAGCAGCTTGTCCACGCGGCCGGGCGAGCAGTACTTC. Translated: CASSLSTRPGEQYF.

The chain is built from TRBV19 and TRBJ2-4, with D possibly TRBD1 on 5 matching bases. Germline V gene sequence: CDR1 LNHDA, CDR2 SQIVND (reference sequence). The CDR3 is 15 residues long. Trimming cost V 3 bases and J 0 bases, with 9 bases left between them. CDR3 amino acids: CASSIQGLAKNIQYF. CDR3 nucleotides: TGTGCCAGTAGTATCCAGGGTCTAGCCAAAAACATTCAGTACTTC.

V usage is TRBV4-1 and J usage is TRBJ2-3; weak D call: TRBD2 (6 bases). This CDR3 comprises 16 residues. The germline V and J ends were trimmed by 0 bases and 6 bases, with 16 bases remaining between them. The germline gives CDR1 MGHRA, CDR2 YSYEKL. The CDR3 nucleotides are TGCGCCAGCAGCCAAGATTGGGCATCTCGGGGGGATACGCAGTATTTT. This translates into CASSQDWASRGDTQYF.

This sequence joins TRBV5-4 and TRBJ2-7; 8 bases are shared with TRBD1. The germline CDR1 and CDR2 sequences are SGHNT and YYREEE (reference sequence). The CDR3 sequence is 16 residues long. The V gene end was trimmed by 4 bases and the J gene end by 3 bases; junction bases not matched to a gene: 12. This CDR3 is CASSIAGTGRSYEQYF. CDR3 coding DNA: TGTGCCAGCAGCATAGCCGGGACAGGAAGGAGCTACGAGCAGTACTTC. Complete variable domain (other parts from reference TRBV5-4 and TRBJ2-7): ETGVTQSPTHLIKTRGQQVTLRCSSQSGHNTVSWYQQALGQGPQFIFQYYREEENGRGNFPPRFSGLQFPNYSSELNVNALELDDSALYLCASSIAGTGRSYEQYFGPGTRLTVT.

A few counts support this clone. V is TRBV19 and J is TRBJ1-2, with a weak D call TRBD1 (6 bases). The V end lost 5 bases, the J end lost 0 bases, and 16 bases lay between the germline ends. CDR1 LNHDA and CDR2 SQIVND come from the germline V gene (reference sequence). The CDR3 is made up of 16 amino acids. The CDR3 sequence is CASSPLQGTANYGYTF. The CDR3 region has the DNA TGTGCCAGTAGTCCCTTACAGGGAACGGCTAACTATGGCTACACCTTC.

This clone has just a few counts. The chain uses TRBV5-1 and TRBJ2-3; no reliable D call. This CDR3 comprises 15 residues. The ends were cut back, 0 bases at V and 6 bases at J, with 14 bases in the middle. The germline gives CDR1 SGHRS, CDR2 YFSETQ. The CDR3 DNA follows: TGCGCCAGCAGCTTGGGCGGTAGCTCTGGGGATACGCAGTATTTT. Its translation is CASSLGGSSGDTQYF.

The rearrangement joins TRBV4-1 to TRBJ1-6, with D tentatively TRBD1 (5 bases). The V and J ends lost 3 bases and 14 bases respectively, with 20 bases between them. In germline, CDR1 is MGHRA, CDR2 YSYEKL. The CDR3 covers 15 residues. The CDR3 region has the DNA TGCGCCAGCAGCCAGGAGGCCTCGGGGGGGACTTCCCTCCACTTT. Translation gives CASSQEASGGTSLHF.

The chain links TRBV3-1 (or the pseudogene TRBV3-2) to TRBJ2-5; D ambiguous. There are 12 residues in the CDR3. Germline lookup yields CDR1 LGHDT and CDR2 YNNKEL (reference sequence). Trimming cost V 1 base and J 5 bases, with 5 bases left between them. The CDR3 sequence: CASSQVIETQYF. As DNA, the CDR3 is TGTGCCAGCAGCCAAGTAATCGAGACCCAGTACTTC.

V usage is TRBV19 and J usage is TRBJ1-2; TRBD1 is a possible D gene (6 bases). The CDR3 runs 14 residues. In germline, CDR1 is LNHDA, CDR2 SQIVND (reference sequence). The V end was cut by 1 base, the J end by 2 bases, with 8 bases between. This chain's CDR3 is CASSIGQGNYGYTF. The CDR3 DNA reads TGTGCCAGTAGTATAGGGCAGGGGAACTATGGCTACACCTTC.

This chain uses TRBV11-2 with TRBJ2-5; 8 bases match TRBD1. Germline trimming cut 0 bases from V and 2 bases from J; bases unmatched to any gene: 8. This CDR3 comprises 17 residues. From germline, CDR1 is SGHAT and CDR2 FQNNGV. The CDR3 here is CASSLDWETGAQETQYF. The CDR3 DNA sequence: TGTGCCAGCAGCTTAGATTGGGAGACAGGGGCACAAGAGACCCAGTACTTC.

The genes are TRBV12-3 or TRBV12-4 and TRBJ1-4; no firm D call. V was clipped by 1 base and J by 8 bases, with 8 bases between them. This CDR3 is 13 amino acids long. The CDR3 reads CASSLGEGEKLFF. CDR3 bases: TGTGCCAGCAGTTTAGGAGAGGGCGAAAAACTGTTTTTT.

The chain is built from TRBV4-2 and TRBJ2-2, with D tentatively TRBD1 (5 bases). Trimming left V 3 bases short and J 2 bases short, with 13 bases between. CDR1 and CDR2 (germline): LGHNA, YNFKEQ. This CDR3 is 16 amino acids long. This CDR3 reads CASSHRTPSNTGELFF. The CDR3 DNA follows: TGTGCCAGCAGCCACCGGACACCCAGTAACACCGGGGAGCTGTTTTTT.

The CDR3 protein is CASSPGRGPYEQYF. The CDR3 DNA follows: TGTGCCAGCTCACCCGGCAGGGGCCCCTACGAGCAGTACTTC. The J gene is TRBJ2-7, the V gene TRBV18; the D gene is possibly TRBD1 (6 bases). V was cut by 3 bases and J by 2 bases, with 11 bases left in between. The CDR3 is 14 amino acids. The germline gives CDR1 KGHSH, CDR2 LQKENI.

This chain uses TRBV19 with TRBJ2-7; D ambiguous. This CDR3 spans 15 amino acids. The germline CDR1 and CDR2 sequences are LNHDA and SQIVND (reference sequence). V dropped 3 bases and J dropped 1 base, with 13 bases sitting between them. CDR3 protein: CASSISLSGSYEQYF. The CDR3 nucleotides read TGTGCCAGTAGTATCTCTTTATCAGGATCCTACGAGCAGTACTTC.

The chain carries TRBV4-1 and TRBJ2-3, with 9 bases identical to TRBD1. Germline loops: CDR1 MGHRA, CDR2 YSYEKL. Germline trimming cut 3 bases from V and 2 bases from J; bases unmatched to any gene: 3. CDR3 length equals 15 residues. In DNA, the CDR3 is TGCGCCAGCAGCCAGACAGGGGGGGACACAGATACGCAGTATTTT. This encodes CASSQTGGDTDTQYF.

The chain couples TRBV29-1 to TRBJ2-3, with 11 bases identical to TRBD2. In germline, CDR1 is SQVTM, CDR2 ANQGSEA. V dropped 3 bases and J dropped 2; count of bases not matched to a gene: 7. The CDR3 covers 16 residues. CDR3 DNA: TGCAGCGTTGATGCTCCGGGACTAGCGGTCACAGATACGCAGTATTTT. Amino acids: CSVDAPGLAVTDTQYF.

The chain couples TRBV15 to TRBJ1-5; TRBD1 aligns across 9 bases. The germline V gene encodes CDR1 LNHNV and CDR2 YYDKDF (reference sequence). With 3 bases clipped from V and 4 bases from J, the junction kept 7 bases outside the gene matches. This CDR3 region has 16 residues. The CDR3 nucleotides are TGTGCCACCAGCAGGTGGGACAGGGATAAGAATCAGCCCCAGCATTTT. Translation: CATSRWDRDKNQPQHF.

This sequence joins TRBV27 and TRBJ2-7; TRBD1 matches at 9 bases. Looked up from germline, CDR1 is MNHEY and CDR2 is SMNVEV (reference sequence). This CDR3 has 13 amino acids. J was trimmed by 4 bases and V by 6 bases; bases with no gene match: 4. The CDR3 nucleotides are TGTGCCAGCAGCCCCGGGACAGGGTACGAGCAGTACTTC. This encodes CASSPGTGYEQYF.

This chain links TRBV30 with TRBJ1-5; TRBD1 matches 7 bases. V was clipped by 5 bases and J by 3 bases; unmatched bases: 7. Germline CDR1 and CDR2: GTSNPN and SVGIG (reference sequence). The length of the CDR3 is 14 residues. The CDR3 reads CAWGRGSLNQPQHF. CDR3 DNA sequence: TGTGCCTGGGGCAGGGGGTCCCTCAATCAGCCCCAGCATTTT.

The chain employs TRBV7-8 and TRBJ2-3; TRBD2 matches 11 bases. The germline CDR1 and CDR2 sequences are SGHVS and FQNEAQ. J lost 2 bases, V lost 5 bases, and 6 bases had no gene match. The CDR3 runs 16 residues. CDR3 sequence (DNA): TGTGCCAGCAGCCCCTATAGCGGGAGGGACACAGATACGCAGTATTTT. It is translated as CASSPYSGRDTDTQYF.

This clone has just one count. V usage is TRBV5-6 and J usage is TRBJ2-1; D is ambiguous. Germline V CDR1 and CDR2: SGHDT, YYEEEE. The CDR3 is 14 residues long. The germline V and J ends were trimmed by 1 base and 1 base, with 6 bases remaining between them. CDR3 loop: CASSLTVSYNEQFF. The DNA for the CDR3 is TGTGCCAGCAGCTTGACGGTATCCTACAATGAGCAGTTCTTC.

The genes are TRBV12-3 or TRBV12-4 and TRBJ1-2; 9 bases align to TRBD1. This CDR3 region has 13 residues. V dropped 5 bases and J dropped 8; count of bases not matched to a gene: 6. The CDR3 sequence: CASSLGQGDGYTF. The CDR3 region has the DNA TGTGCCAGCAGTCTGGGACAGGGAGACGGCTACACCTTC.

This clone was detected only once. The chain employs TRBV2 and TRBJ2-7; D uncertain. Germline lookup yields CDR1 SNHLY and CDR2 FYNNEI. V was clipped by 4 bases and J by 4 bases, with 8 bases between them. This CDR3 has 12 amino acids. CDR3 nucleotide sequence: TGTGCCAGCAGTGTGGCCCAATACGAGCAGTACTTC. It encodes CASSVAQYEQYF.